The rows below give T cell receptor beta chains drawn from one sample of a study of blood T cell repertoires in COVID-19. Using immunoSEQ multiplex PCR, the repertoire was profiled, and TCRdb retains in-frame clones only, with some absent. The repertoire holds 170,000 or so clones, with around 86% as singletons. The sample was peripheral blood. The origin of the receptors is a man aged 55 to 70 with COVID-19, enrolled during active disease. CDR3s include the opening cysteine and the closing phenylalanine or tryptophan. The D gene is left open where the match is weak. Clone size is stated in some rows and not others, as once, few, many or a class when expanded.

size	V	J	D	CDR3	DNA
few	TRBV6-5	TRBJ1-1	.	CASSSWTGDTEAFF	TGTGCCAGCAGTTCTTGGACGGGGGACACTGAAGCTTTCTTT
.	TRBV28	TRBJ2-1	TRBD1	CASTLGTVSYNEQFF	TGTGCCAGCACTTTAGGGACAGTCTCCTACAATGAGCAGTTCTTC
.	TRBV7-2	TRBJ1-2	TRBD1	CASSRRKDREINYGYTF	TGTGCCAGCAGCCGCCGAAAGGACAGGGAAATTAACTATGGCTACACCTTC
.	TRBV20-1	TRBJ1-6	.	CSASYEGSSYNSPLHF	TGCAGTGCTAGTTATGAGGGAAGCTCCTATAATTCACCCCTCCACTTT
.	TRBV18	TRBJ1-1	.	CASSPGVNTEAFF	TGTGCCAGCTCGCCCGGAGTGAACACTGAAGCTTTCTTT
.	TRBV7-8	TRBJ1-5	.	CASNQPGNQPQHF	TGTGCCAGCAACCAACCGGGGAATCAGCCCCAGCATTTT
.	TRBV19	TRBJ2-1	TRBD1	CASSRDRESNEQFF	TGTGCCAGCAGCCGGGACAGAGAGAGCAATGAGCAGTTCTTC
.	TRBV7-9	TRBJ1-2	.	CASSSWLDGYTF	TGTGCCAGCAGCTCATGGCTGGATGGCTACACCTTC
.	TRBV18	TRBJ1-1	TRBD1	CASSPRMDRMNTEAFF	TGTGCCAGCTCACCACGTATGGACAGGATGAACACTGAAGCTTTCTTT
.	TRBV5-4	TRBJ2-7	.	CASSARDFSEQYF	TGTGCCAGCAGCGCCCGGGACTTCTCCGAGCAGTACTTC
once	TRBV14	TRBJ1-2	.	CASSPLGGTGANYGYTF	TGTGCCAGCAGCCCCTTAGGGGGAACAGGAGCTAACTATGGCTACACCTTC
.	TRBV2	TRBJ1-6	.	CASSEARQGSTPLHF	TGTGCCAGCAGTGAAGCGCGGCAGGGATCAACACCCCTCCACTTT
.	TRBV27	TRBJ2-2	.	CASTKTANTGELFF	TGTGCCAGCACGAAGACAGCGAACACCGGGGAGCTGTTTTTT
.	TRBV21-1	TRBJ1-5	.	CVPPKTGGQSSNQPQHF	TGTGTCCCTCCCAAGACAGGGGGCCAAAGTAGCAATCAGCCCCAGCATTTT
once	TRBV11-2	TRBJ1-1	.	CASSSQGFGAFF	TGTGCCAGCAGCTCACAGGGTTTTGGGGCTTTCTTT
few	TRBV7-8	TRBJ1-2	TRBD1	CASSSPGQGNYGYTF	TGTGCCAGCAGCTCCCCGGGACAGGGTAACTATGGCTACACCTTC
.	TRBV28	TRBJ1-6	TRBD1	CASSLGTGGLNNSPLHF	TGTGCCAGCAGTTTGGGGACAGGGGGCCTAAATAATTCACCCCTCCACTTT
.	TRBV7-8	TRBJ2-3	TRBD1	CASSSSSGTGRTDTQYF	TGTGCCAGCAGCTCCTCATCCGGGACAGGGCGCACAGATACGCAGTATTTT
.	TRBV7-7	TRBJ2-5	TRBD2	CASSLAGGQETQYF	TGTGCTAGCAGCTTGGCGGGGGGGCAAGAGACCCAGTACTTC
.	TRBV28	TRBJ1-1	.	CASSLGGRTEAFF	TGTGCCAGCAGTTTAGGGGGCAGGACTGAAGCTTTCTTT
.	TRBV4-1	TRBJ2-2	.	CASSQGPIRAGYRSTGELFF	TGCGCCAGCAGCCAAGGCCCCATCCGGGCAGGGTATAGGTCCACCGGGGAGCTGTTTTTT
.	TRBV3-1/TRBV3-2	TRBJ2-1	TRBD2	CASRPSGPMGGHEQFF	TGTGCCAGCCGACCTAGCGGGCCAATGGGAGGACATGAGCAGTTCTTC
.	TRBV7-9	TRBJ2-2	.	CASSPWGGTVTGELFF	TGTGCCAGCAGTCCCTGGGGCGGGACGGTCACCGGGGAGCTGTTTTTT